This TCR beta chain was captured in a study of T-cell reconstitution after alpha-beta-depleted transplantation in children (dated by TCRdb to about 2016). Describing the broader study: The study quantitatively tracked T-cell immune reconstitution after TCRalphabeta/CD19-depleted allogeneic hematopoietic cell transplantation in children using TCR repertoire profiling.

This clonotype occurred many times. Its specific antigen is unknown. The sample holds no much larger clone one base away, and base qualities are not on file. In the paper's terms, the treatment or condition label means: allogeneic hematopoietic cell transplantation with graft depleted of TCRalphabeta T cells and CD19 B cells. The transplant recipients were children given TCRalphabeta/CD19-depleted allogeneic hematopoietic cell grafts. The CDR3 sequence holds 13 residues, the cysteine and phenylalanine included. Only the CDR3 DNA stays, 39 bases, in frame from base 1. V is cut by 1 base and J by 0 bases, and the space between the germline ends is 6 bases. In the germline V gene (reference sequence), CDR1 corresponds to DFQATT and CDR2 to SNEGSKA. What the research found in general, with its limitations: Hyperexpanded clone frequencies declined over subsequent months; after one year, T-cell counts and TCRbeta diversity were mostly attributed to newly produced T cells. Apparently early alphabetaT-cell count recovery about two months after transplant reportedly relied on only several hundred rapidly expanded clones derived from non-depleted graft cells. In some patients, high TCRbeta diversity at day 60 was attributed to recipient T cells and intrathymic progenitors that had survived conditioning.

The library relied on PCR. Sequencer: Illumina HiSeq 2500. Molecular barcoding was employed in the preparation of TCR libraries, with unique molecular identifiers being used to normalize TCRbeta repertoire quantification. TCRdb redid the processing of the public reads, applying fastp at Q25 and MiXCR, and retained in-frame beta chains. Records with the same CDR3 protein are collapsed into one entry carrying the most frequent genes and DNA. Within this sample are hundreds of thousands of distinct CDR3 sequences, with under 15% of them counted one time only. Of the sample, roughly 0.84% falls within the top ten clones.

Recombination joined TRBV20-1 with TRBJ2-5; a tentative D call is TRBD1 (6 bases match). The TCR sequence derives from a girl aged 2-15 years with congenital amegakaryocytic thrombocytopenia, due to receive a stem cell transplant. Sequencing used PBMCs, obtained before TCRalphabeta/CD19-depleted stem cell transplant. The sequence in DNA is TGCAGTGCTAGAGGGGACAACCAAGAGACCCAGTACTTC. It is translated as CSARGDNQETQYF.